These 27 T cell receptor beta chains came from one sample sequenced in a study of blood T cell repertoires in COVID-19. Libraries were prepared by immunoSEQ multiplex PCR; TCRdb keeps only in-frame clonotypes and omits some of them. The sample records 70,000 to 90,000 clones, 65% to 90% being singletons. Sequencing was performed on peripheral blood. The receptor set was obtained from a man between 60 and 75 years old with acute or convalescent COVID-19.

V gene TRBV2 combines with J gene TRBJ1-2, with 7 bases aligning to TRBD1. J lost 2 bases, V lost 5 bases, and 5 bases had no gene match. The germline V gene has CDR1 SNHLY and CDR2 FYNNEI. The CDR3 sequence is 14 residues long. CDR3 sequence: CASSRQGGNYGYTF. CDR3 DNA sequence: TGTGCCAGCAGTAGACAGGGTGGGAACTATGGCTACACCTTC.

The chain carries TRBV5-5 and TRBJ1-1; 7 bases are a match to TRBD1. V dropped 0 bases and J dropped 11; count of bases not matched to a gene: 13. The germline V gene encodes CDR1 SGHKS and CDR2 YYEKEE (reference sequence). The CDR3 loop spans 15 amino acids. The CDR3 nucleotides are TGTGCCAGCAGCTTGGCCCCTATGAGGACAGGCGGCGCTTTCTTT. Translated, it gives CASSLAPMRTGGAFF.

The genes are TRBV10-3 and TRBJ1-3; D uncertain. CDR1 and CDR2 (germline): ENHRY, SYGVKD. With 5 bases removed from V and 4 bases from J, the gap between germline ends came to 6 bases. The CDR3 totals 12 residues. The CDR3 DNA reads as TGTGCCATCAGTCTACAGGGAAACACCATATATTTT. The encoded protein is CAISLQGNTIYF.

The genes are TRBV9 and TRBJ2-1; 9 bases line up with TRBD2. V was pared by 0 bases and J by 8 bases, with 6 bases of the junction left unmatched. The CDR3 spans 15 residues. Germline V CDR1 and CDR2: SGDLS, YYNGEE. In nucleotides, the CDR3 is TGTGCCAGCAGCGTAGGCGCGGGAGGGCCCCATGAGCAGTTCTTC. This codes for CASSVGAGGPHEQFF.

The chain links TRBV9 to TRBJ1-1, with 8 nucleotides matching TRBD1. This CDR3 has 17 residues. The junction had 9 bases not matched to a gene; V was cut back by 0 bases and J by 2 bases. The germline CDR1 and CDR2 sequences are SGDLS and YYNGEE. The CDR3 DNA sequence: TGTGCCAGCAGCGTAGTTCGAGGACAGGGAGTAAACACTGAAGCTTTCTTT. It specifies CASSVVRGQGVNTEAFF.

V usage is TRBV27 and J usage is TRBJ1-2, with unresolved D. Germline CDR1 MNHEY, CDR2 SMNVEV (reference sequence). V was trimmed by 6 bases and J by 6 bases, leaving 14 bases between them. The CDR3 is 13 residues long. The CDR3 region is CASRERRDHGYTF. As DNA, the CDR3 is TGTGCCAGCAGGGAGAGGCGGGATCATGGCTACACCTTC.

The CDR3, as DNA: TGCGCCAGCAGCTTGCTTCAGGGGTTAGATACGCAGTATTTT. Encoded protein: CASSLLQGLDTQYF. The chain combines TRBV5-1 with TRBJ2-3; the D gene is possibly TRBD1 (6 bases). V lost 1 base and J lost 5, with 11 bases in between. The CDR3 loop spans 14 amino acids. Per the germline V gene, CDR1 is SGHRS and CDR2 is YFSETQ.

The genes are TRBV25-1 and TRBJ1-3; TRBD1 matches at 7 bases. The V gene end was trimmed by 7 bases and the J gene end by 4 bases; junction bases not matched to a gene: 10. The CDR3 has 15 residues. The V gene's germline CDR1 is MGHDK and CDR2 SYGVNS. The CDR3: CASTPWGQRGNTIYF. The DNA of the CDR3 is TGTGCCAGCACCCCCTGGGGACAGAGGGGAAACACCATATATTTT.

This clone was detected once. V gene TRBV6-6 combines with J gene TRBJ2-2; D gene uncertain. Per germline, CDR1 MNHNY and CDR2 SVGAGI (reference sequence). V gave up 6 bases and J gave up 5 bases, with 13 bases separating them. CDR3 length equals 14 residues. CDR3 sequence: CASREDTRTGELFF. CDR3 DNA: TGTGCCAGCAGGGAAGACACAAGGACCGGGGAGCTGTTTTTT.

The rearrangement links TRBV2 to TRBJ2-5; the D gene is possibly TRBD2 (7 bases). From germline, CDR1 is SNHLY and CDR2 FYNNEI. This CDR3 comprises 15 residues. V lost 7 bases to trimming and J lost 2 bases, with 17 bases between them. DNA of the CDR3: TGTGCCAGCACCCAGGTGGGGAGGGGGCAAGAGACCCAGTACTTC. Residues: CASTQVGRGQETQYF.

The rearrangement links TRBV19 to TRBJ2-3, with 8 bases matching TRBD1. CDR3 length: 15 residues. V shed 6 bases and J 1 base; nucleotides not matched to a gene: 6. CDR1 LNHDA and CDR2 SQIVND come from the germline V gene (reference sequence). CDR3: CASRDRAYGTDTQYF. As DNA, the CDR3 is TGTGCCAGTAGGGACAGGGCTTACGGCACAGATACGCAGTATTTT.

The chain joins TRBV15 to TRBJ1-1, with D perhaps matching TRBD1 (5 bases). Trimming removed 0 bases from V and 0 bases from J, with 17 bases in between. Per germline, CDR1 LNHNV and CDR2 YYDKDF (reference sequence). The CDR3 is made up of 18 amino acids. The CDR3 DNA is TGTGCCACCAGCAGAGATCATGACAGAGAACATATGAACACTGAAGCTTTCTTT. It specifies CATSRDHDREHMNTEAFF. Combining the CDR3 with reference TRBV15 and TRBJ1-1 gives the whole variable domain DAMVIQNPRYQVTQFGKPVTLSCSQTLNHNVMYWYQQKSSQAPKLLFHYYDKDFNNEADTPDNFQSRRPNTSFCFLDIRSPGLGDTAMYLCATSRDHDREHMNTEAFFGQGTRLTVV.

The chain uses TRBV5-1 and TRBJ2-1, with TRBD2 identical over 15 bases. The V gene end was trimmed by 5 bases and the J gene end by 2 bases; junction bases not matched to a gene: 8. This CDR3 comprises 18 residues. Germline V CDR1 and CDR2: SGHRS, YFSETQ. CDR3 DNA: TGCGCCAGCAGTTGGACTAGCGGGGGGGCTGCGACCTACAATGAGCAGTTCTTC. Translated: CASSWTSGGAATYNEQFF.

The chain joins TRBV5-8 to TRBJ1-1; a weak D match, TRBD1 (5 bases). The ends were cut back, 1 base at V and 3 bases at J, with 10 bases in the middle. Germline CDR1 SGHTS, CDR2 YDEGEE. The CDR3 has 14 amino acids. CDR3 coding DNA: TGTGCCAGCAGCTTGTGGGGGAGGGACACTGAAGCTTTCTTT. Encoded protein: CASSLWGRDTEAFF.

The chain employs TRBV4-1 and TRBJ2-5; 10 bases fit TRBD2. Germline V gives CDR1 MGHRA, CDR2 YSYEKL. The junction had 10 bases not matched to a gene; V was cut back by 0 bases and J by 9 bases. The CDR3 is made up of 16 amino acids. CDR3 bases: TGCGCCAGCAGCCAAGATGGAGCGGGGGGGCTCAGGTCCCAGTACTTC. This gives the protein CASSQDGAGGLRSQYF.

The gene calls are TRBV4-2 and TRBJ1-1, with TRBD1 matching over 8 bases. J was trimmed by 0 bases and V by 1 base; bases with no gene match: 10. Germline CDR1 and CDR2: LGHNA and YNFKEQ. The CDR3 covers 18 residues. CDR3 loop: CASSQGLTGVGMNTEAFF. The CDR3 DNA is TGTGCCAGCAGCCAAGGATTGACAGGGGTCGGTATGAACACTGAAGCTTTCTTT.

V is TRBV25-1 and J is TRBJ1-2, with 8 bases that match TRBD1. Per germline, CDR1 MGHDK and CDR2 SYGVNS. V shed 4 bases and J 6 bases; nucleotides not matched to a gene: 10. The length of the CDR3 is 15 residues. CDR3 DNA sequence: TGTGCCAGCAGTGCGGGGGGACAGGTCGTTCATGGCTACACCTTC. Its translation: CASSAGGQVVHGYTF.

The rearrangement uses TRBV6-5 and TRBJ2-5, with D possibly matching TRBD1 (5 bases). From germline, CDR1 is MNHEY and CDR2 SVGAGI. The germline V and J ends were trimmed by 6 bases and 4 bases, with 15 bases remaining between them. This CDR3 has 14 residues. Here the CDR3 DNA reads TGTGCCAGCAGGCCCACAGGTCAGGGAGAGACCCAGTACTTC. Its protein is CASRPTGQGETQYF.

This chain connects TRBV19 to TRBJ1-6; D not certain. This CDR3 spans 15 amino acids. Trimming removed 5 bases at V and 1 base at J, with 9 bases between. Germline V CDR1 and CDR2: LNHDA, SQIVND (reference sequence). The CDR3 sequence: CASSSRNSYNSPLHF. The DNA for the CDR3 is TGTGCCAGTAGTTCGCGAAATTCCTATAATTCACCCCTCCACTTT.

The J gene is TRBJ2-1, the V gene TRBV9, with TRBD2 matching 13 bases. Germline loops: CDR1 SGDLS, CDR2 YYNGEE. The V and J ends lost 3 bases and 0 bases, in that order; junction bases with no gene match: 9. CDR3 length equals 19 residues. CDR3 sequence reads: CASSGTGLAGVRSYNEQFF. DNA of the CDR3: TGTGCCAGCAGCGGAACAGGACTAGCGGGGGTCCGCTCCTACAATGAGCAGTTCTTC.

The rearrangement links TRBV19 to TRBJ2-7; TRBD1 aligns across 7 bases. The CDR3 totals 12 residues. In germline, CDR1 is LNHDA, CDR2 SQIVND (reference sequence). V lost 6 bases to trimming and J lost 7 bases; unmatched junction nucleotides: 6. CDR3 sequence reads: CASRQGTEEQYF. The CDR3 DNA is TGTGCCAGTAGACAGGGGACGGAGGAGCAGTACTTC.

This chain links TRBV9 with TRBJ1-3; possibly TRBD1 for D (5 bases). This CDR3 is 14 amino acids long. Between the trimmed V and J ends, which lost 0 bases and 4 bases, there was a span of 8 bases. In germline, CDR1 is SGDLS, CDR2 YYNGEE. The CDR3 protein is CASSVVGAGNTIYF. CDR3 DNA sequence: TGTGCCAGCAGCGTAGTAGGGGCCGGAAACACCATATATTTT. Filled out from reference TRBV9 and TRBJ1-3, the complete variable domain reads DSGVTQTPKHLITATGQRVTLRCSPRSGDLSVYWYQQSLDQGLQFLIQYYNGEERAKGNILERFSAQQFPDLHSELNLSSLELGDSALYFCASSVVGAGNTIYFGEGSWLTVV.

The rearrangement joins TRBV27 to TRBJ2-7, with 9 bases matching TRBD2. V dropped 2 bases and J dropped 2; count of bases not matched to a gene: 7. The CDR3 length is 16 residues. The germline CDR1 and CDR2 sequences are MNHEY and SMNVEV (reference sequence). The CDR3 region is CASSLLSGGPTYEQYF. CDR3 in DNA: TGTGCCAGCAGTTTACTTAGCGGGGGCCCAACCTACGAGCAGTACTTC.

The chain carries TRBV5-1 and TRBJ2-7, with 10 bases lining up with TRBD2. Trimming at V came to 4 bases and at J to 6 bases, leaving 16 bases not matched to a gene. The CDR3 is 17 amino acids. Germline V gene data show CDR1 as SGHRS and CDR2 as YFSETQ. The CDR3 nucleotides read TGCGCCAGCAGCAGGTCAAGCTCCGGGACTAGCGAAGGCGAGCAGTACTTC. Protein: CASSRSSSGTSEGEQYF.

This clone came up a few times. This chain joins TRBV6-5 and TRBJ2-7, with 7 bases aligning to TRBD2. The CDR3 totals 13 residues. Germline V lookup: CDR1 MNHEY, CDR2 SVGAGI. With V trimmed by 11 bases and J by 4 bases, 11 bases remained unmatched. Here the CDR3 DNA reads TGTGCCCTCATATCGGGGAGGGCTTACGAGCAGTACTTC. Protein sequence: CALISGRAYEQYF.

The CDR3 protein is CARFPGLAGGNEQFF. In nucleotides, the CDR3 is TGTGCCAGGTTTCCGGGACTAGCGGGAGGAAATGAGCAGTTCTTC. This sequence joins TRBV2 and TRBJ2-1, with 15 bases fitting TRBD2. The CDR3 runs to 15 residues. CDR1 and CDR2 (germline): SNHLY, FYNNEI. V lost 9 bases, J lost 7 bases, and 7 bases stayed unmatched.

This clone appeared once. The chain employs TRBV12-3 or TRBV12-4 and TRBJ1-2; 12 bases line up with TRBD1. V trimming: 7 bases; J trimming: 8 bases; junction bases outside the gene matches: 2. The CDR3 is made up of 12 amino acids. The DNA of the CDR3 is TGTGCCAGCACCGGGACAGGGGGCGGCTACACCTTC. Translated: CASTGTGGGYTF.